This T cell receptor beta chain derives from a study of CD4+ T cells in melanoma. Profiling relied on immunoSEQ multiplex PCR, and the TCRdb table lists in-frame clones only, not all of them. The sample lists 17,000 or so clones; about four fifths were seen once. Remarks on this clone: What it recognizes is unknown.

Study-wide findings and caveats: Neoantigen-specific CD4+ T cells in melanoma reportedly had diverse differentiation states. A reported correlation linked neoantigen-specific CD4+ T cells to CD8+, macrophage and B cell function.

The sample was cells from a culture (not recorded whether cultured in vitro). This clonotype originated in a human donor with melanoma.

The CDR3 loop reads CASSLLRGFAYEQYF. CDR3 coding DNA: TGCGCCAGCAGCTTGTTGAGGGGTTTCGCCTACGAGCAGTACTTC. The V and J genes are TRBV5-1 and TRBJ2-7; D is tentatively TRBD1 or TRBD2 (5 bases each). Per the germline V gene, CDR1 is SGHRS and CDR2 is YFSETQ. The CDR3 has 15 amino acids. Trimming removed 1 base from V and 2 bases from J, with 13 bases in between.